The present T cell receptor beta chain was sequenced within a study of shared T cell receptors in the human thymus. This clone has more than one count but fewer than ten. Sequenced by immunoSEQ multiplex PCR; TCRdb stores in-frame clones only, minus some. The data contain about 730,000 clones, approximately 85% of them singletons. Trimming took 1 base from V and 2 from J, leaving 6 bases between them. CDR1 and CDR2 from the germline V gene are LNHDA and SQIVND (reference sequence). The CDR3 contains 15 residues. These data also featured in a second study, about human thymus T cells.

The gene calls are TRBV19 and TRBJ2-6; D is undetermined. The sample taken for sequencing was thymocytes. This sequence was found in a girl less than two years old with a congenital heart defect. In DNA, the CDR3 is TGTGCCAGTAGTATAGCACAGCCTGGGGCCAACGTCCTGACTTTC. Protein sequence: CASSIAQPGANVLTF.